A single T cell receptor (beta chain) is shown here with its context. Antigen: not known. TCRdb reanalysed the reads using MiXCR and keeps one entry per CDR3 protein. The data hold fewer than 350,000 distinct CDR3 sequences, with around a tenth observed a single time. The record originates from a study of T cell repertoires in cytomegalovirus infection. Whole-study context: The public TCR beta signatures pointed to both CMV infection and matching HLA type. The study, taken as a whole, reports: HLA-C-restricted TCR beta clonotypes specific for CMV led the ex vivo response.

V was pared by 6 bases and J by 1 base, with 9 bases between. Germline assignment: CDR1 MNHEY and CDR2 SVGEGT. The CDR3 length is 13 residues. Sequencing input: PBMCs. The receptor was isolated from a human donor in good health (CMV status not recorded). Some clones in this sample may be carry-over from other donors' samples. The chain combines TRBV6-2 or TRBV6-3 with TRBJ1-1; no clear D gene. The CDR3 DNA is TGTGCCAGCAGCCAACAGCGGAACACTGAAGCTTTCTTT. Translating gives CASSQQRNTEAFF.